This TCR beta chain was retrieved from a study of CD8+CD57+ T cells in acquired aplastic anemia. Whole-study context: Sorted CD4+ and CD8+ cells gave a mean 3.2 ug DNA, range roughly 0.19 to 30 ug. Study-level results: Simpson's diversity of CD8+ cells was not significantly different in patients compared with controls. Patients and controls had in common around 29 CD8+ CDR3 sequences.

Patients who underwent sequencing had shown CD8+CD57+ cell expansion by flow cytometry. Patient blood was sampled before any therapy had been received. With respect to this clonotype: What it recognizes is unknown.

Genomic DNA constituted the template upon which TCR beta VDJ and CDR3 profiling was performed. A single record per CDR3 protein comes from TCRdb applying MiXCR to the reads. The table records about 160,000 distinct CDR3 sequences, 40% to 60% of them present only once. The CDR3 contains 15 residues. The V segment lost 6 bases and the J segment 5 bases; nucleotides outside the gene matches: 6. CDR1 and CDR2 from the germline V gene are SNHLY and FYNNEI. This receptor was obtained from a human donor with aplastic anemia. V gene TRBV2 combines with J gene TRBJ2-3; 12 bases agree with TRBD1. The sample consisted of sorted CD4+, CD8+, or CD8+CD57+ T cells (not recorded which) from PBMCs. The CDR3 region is CASSRDRGLGDTQYF. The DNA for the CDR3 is TGTGCCAGCAGCCGGGACAGGGGGCTAGGAGATACGCAGTATTTT.